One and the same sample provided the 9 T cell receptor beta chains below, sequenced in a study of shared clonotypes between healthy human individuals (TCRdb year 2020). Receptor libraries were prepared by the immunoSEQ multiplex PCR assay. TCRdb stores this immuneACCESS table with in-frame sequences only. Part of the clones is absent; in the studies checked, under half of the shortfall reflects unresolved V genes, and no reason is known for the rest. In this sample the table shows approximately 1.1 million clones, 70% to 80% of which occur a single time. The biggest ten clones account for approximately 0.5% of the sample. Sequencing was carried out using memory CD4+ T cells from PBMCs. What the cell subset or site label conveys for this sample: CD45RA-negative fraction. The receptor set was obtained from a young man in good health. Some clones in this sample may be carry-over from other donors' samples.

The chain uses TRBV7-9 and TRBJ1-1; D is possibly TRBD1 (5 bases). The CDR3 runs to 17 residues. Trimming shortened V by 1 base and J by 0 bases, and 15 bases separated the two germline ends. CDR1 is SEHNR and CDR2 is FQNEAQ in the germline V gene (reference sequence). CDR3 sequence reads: CASSLGTRTRMNTEAFF. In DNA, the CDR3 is TGTGCCAGCAGCTTAGGGACACGCACCCGGATGAACACTGAAGCTTTCTTT.

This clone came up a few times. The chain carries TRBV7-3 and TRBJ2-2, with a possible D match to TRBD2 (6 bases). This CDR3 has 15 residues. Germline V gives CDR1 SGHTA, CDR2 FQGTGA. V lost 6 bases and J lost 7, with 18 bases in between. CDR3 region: CASRLDGTGSGELFF. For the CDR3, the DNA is TGTGCCAGCAGGCTGGACGGGACTGGTAGCGGGGAGCTGTTTTTT.

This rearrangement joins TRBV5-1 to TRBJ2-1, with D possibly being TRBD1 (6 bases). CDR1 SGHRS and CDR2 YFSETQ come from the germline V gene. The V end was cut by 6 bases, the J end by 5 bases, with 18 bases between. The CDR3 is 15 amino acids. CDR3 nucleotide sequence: TGCGCCAGCAATCTCAGGGGCTCCCTCGACAATGAGCAGTTCTTC. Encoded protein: CASNLRGSLDNEQFF.

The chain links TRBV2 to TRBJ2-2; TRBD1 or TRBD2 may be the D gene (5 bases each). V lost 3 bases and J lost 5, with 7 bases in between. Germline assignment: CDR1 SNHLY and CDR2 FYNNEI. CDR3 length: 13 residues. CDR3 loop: CASSDEGTGELFF. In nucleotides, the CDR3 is TGTGCCAGCAGTGATGAGGGGACCGGGGAGCTGTTTTTT.

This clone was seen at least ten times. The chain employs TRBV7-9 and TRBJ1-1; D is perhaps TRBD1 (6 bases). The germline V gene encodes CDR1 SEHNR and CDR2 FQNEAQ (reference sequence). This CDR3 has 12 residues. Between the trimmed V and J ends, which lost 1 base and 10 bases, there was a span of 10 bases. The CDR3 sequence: CASSLVTGAAFF. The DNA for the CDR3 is TGTGCCAGCAGCTTAGTTACGGGGGCAGCTTTCTTT.

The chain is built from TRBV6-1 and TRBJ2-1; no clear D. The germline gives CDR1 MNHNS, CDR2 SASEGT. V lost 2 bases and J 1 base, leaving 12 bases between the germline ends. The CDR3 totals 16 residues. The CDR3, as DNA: TGTGCCAGCAGTGAAAACCGGGCGCGGTCCTACAATGAGCAGTTCTTC. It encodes CASSENRARSYNEQFF.

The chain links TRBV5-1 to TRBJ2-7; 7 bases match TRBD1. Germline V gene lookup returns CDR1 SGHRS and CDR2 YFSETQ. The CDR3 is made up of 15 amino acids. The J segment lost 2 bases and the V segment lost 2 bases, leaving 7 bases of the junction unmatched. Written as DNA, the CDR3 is TGCGCCAGCAGCTTAACACCGGGACAGACCTACGAGCAGTACTTC. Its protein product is CASSLTPGQTYEQYF.

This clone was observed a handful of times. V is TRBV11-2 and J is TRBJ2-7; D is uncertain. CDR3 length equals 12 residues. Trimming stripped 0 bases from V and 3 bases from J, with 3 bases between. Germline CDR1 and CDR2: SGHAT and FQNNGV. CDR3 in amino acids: CASSLDGYEQYF. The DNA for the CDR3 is TGTGCCAGCAGCTTAGACGGCTACGAGCAGTACTTC.

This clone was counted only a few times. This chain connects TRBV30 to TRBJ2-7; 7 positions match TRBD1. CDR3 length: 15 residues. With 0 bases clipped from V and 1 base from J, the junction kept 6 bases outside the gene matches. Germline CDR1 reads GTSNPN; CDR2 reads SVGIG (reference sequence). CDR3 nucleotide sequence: TGTGCCTGGAGTGTACAGGGGCTAGAATCCTACGAGCAGTACTTC. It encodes CAWSVQGLESYEQYF.